The next 5 T cell receptor beta chains were all read from a single sample in a study of T cells in Graves' hyperthyroidism and ophthalmopathy. Amplification of TCR beta CDR3 regions was performed using RNA transcripts as template. In the first-round RT-PCR of the TCR CDR3, the HTBI primer set was used. TCRdb re-analysed the multiplex PCR reads in MiXCR, keeping a single row per CDR3 protein. The sample contains 75,000 to 100,000 distinct CDR3 sequences, 35% to 50% of which appear only once. The sample was peripheral blood or thyroid tissue (not recorded which). These receptors originate from a woman aged 30 to 39 with Graves' hyperthyroidism.

This clonotype was recorded at least ten times. This chain links TRBV20-1 with TRBJ1-5, with D possibly TRBD1 on 5 matching bases. Per germline, CDR1 DFQATT and CDR2 SNEGSKA (reference sequence). Trimming pared 5 bases from V and 4 bases from J, leaving 12 bases between. The CDR3 extends over 13 amino acids. CDR3 DNA: TGCAGTGCTCCAGGGAGGCAAAATCAGCCCCAGCATTTT. This encodes CSAPGRQNQPQHF.

This clonotype has a single count. The chain is built from TRBV28 and TRBJ2-5; 11 nucleotides agree with TRBD2. Per germline, CDR1 MDHEN and CDR2 SYDVKM. Trimming cost V 10 bases and J 2 bases; bases outside gene matches: 3. The CDR3 loop spans 13 amino acids. The CDR3 loop is CATGLAGQETQYF. The CDR3 DNA sequence: TGTGCCACCGGACTAGCGGGTCAAGAGACCCAGTACTTC.

V usage is TRBV7-3 and J usage is TRBJ2-7; 13 bases align to TRBD2. V shed 5 bases and J 9 bases; nucleotides not matched to a gene: 10. This CDR3 has 15 amino acids. CDR1 and CDR2 (germline): SGHTA, FQGTGA. DNA for the CDR3: TGTGCCAGCAGCCTAGGGACTAGCGGGACCATCAGGCAGTACTTC. Residues: CASSLGTSGTIRQYF. The complete variable domain, with remaining parts taken from reference TRBV7-3 and TRBJ2-7, reads GAGVSQTPSNKVTEKGKYVELRCDPISGHTALYWYRQSLGQGPEFLIYFQGTGAADDSGLPNDRFFAVRPEGSVSTLKIQRTERGDSAVYLCASSLGTSGTIRQYFGPGTRLTVT.

This clonotype was recorded at least ten times. The chain links TRBV2 to TRBJ2-3, with TRBD2 matching 7 bases. This CDR3 has 16 residues. The trim removed 5 bases at V and 0 bases at J, leaving 8 bases unmatched. Germline CDR1 and CDR2: SNHLY and FYNNEI. CDR3 loop: CASSLLADPSTDTQYF. The CDR3 DNA sequence: TGTGCCAGCAGTTTGCTAGCGGACCCTAGCACAGATACGCAGTATTTT.

This clonotype was counted ten times or more. The V call is TRBV10-3, the J call TRBJ2-3; TRBD2 is a possible D gene (6 bases). The CDR3 has 15 amino acids. Germline V gene sequence: CDR1 ENHRY, CDR2 SYGVKD. The V gene lost 7 bases and the J gene lost 12 bases, with 26 bases spanning the gap. CDR3 coding DNA: TGTGCCATCATGAAAATTCTTAGGGACGGAGGGCTTCAGTATTTT. Translation gives CAIMKILRDGGLQYF.